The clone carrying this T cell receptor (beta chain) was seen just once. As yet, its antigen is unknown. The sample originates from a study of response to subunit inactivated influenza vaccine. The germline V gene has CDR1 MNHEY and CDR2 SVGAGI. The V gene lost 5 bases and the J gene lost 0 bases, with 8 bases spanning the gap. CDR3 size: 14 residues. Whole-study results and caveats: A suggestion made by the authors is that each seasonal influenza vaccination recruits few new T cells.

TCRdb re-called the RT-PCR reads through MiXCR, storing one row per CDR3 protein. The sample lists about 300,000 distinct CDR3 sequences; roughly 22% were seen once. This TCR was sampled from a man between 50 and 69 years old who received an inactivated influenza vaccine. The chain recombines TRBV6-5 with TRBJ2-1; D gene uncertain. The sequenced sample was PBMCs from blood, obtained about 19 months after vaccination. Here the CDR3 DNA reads TGTGCCAGCAGTACTTCAAACTCCTACAATGAGCAGTTCTTC. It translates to CASSTSNSYNEQFF.